The sample holds many counts of the clone carrying this T cell receptor beta chain. Its cognate antigen is unknown. The record originates from a study of regulatory T cells in long-lasting Graves disease. Findings of the study overall: It was in persistent disease that TRBV28, TRBJ1-2 and TRBJ2-5 were favored.

Regarding time point: newly diagnosed GD, antithyroid drugs for less than 3 months. PBMCs were the source of the RNA used for TCR sequencing. Germline values: CDR1 LGHNA, CDR2 YSLEER. The CDR3 length is 13 residues. V was trimmed by 4 bases and J by 12 bases, leaving 16 bases between them. Libraries of TCR beta came from iRepertoire HTBI primers plus Arm-PCR of CDR3 regions. Via MiXCR, TCRdb re-called the multiplex PCR reads, giving one row per CDR3 protein. The sample consists of under 400,000 distinct CDR3 sequences, approximately 15% of them appearing once. The data were also submitted as part of a second study, on T cells in Graves' hyperthyroidism and ophthalmopathy. From that report: HTBI primers were the set used in a first-round RT-PCR of the TCR CDR3. Most expanded thyroid clonotypes above 0.001 also appeared in blood.

The TCR was taken from a middle-aged man with Graves disease. Sequenced material: peripheral blood mononuclear cells (PBMCs), taken at new diagnosis, from a patient treated with antithyroid drugs. The chain carries TRBV4-3 and TRBJ2-1; tentatively, D is TRBD1 or TRBD2 (6 bases each). CDR3 sequence: CASSRVSGDMQFF. DNA for the CDR3: TGCGCCAGCAGCCGCGTATCGGGGGACATGCAGTTCTTC.